The rows below give T cell receptor beta chains drawn from one sample of a study of T cell responses to AZD1222 COVID-19 vaccine. Data came from immunoSEQ multiplex PCR; TCRdb stores just in-frame clones and leaves some out. The sample lists more than 150,000 clones, roughly 94% occurring once. The sequences come from peripheral blood, collected 28 days after the second AZD1222 dose. Receptors were obtained from an adult who received the AZD1222 COVID-19 vaccine. CDR3s include the opening cysteine and the closing phenylalanine or tryptophan. A D gene is named only where the DNA matches it firmly. Rows may omit the clone size; those that give it use once, few, many or a size class.

v_call	j_call	d_call	clone_size	cdr3_aa	cdr3_nt
TRBV2	TRBJ1-5	NA	NA	CASSVGQGGNQPQHF	TGTGCCAGCAGTGTGGGCCAGGGAGGCAATCAGCCCCAGCATTTT
TRBV4-1	TRBJ1-1	NA	once	CASSPFIPGGENTEAFF	TGCGCCAGCAGCCCCTTTATTCCGGGGGGCGAAAACACTGAAGCTTTCTTT
TRBV5-1	TRBJ2-2	NA	NA	CASSLVGGLATGELFF	TGCGCCAGCAGCTTGGTTGGGGGGCTCGCCACCGGGGAGCTGTTTTTT
TRBV6-1	TRBJ1-2	TRBD1	NA	CASSETTDRGYGYTF	TGTGCCAGCAGTGAAACCACCGACAGGGGATATGGCTACACCTTC
TRBV10-3	TRBJ2-2	NA	NA	CAISGGLRQKLTGELFF	TGTGCCATCAGTGGTGGACTTCGACAGAAATTGACCGGGGAGCTGTTTTTT
TRBV19	TRBJ1-5	NA	NA	CAGSQGGQPQHF	TGTGCCGGAAGCCAGGGTGGCCAGCCCCAGCATTTT
TRBV6-6	TRBJ2-4	NA	NA	CASTRDERNIQYF	TGTGCCAGCACCAGGGACGAGAGGAACATTCAGTACTTC
TRBV12-5	TRBJ1-3	NA	NA	CASGWPTEGTLSGNTIYF	TGTGCTAGTGGTTGGCCAACAGAGGGTACACTCTCTGGAAACACCATATATTTT
TRBV7-2	TRBJ2-1	TRBD2	NA	CASSFGTSGEQFF	TGTGCCAGCAGCTTCGGGACTAGCGGGGAGCAGTTCTTC
TRBV6-5	TRBJ2-3	NA	NA	CASSRVGSTDTQYF	TGTGCCAGCAGCCGAGTAGGGAGCACAGATACGCAGTATTTT
TRBV19	TRBJ1-5	NA	NA	CASKTVPQPQHF	TGTGCCAGTAAAACGGTACCACAGCCCCAGCATTTT
TRBV7-2	TRBJ2-3	NA	NA	CASSPGSSTDTQYF	TGTGCCAGCAGCCCAGGCTCGTCCACAGATACGCAGTATTTT
TRBV7-2	TRBJ1-2	TRBD1	NA	CASSTEGQGGGYTF	TGTGCCAGCAGCACGGAAGGACAGGGTGGAGGCTACACCTTC
TRBV6-5	TRBJ2-1	NA	once	CASADGGVAYNEQFF	TGTGCCAGCGCCGACGGGGGAGTGGCCTACAATGAGCAGTTCTTC
TRBV7-2	TRBJ1-2	NA	NA	CASSLVRGKGDYGYTF	TGTGCCAGCAGCTTAGTTCGGGGGAAAGGGGACTATGGCTACACCTTC
TRBV4-1	TRBJ2-1	NA	NA	CASSLEESFPEQFF	TGCGCCAGCAGCTTGGAAGAGTCGTTCCCGGAGCAGTTCTTC
TRBV7-9	TRBJ1-2	NA	NA	CASSLEFSRNYGYTF	TGTGCCAGCAGCTTAGAGTTTAGCCGGAACTATGGCTACACCTTC
TRBV10-2	TRBJ1-2	NA	NA	CASRAQGLDYGYTF	TGCGCCAGCAGGGCCCAGGGTCTCGACTATGGCTACACCTTC
TRBV5-6	TRBJ1-1	NA	NA	CASIPGGRSNTEAFF	TGTGCCAGCATACCGGGGGGGCGGTCTAACACTGAAGCTTTCTTT
TRBV12-3/TRBV12-4	TRBJ2-7	NA	once	CASSLVLLEQYF	TGTGCCAGCAGTTTGGTACTCCTCGAGCAGTACTTC
TRBV3-1/TRBV3-2	TRBJ1-1	NA	NA	CASSHTGSGTEAFF	TGTGCCAGCAGCCACACAGGGTCGGGCACTGAAGCTTTCTTT
TRBV10-3	TRBJ2-2	TRBD2	NA	CAISGSLAGDRKTGELFF	TGTGCCATCAGTGGTTCACTAGCGGGAGATAGAAAAACCGGGGAGCTGTTTTTT
TRBV5-1	TRBJ2-7	NA	NA	CASSSRGALYEQYF	TGCGCCAGCAGCTCCCGAGGAGCACTCTACGAGCAGTACTTC
TRBV19	TRBJ1-5	NA	NA	CASMGGGFNQPQHF	TGTGCCAGTATGGGGGGAGGGTTTAATCAGCCCCAGCATTTT
TRBV10-3	TRBJ2-5	NA	NA	CAISEAGQETQYF	TGTGCCATCAGTGAGGCCGGCCAAGAGACCCAGTACTTC
TRBV2	TRBJ1-2	NA	NA	CASSEEGEDGYTF	TGTGCCAGCAGTGAAGAGGGGGAGGATGGCTACACCTTC
TRBV18	TRBJ1-5	NA	NA	CASSPDTNQPQHF	TGTGCCAGCTCACCCGACACAAATCAGCCCCAGCATTTT
TRBV28	TRBJ1-1	NA	NA	CASSFGTFEDTEAFF	TGTGCCAGCAGTTTTGGGACATTCGAGGACACTGAAGCTTTCTTT
TRBV11-2	TRBJ2-7	NA	NA	CASSSEWVYEQYF	TGTGCCAGCAGCTCAGAGTGGGTGTACGAGCAGTACTTC
TRBV28	TRBJ1-5	NA	NA	CASSFFRLVSGQPQHF	TGTGCCAGCAGTTTTTTCCGCCTCGTCAGCGGTCAGCCCCAGCATTTT
TRBV19	TRBJ1-5	NA	NA	CASSILGQTLNF	TGTGCCAGTAGTATTCTGGGTCAGACCCTCAACTTT
TRBV5-6	TRBJ1-2	TRBD1	NA	CASSLTGGNYGYTF	TGTGCCAGCAGCTTAACAGGGGGGAACTATGGCTACACCTTC
TRBV6-5	TRBJ1-6	NA	NA	CASSSDRSYNSPLHF	TGTGCCAGCAGTAGCGACAGATCCTATAATTCACCCCTCCACTTT
TRBV11-2	TRBJ1-3	NA	NA	CASSYPPGPGNTIYF	TGTGCCAGCAGCTACCCCCCGGGTCCCGGAAACACCATATATTTT
TRBV5-4	TRBJ2-3	TRBD1	NA	CASSSRTGADTQYF	TGTGCCAGCAGCTCGCGGACAGGGGCAGATACGCAGTATTTT
TRBV4-3	TRBJ1-2	NA	NA	CASSPDRDSGYGYTF	TGCGCCAGCAGCCCGGACCGGGACTCAGGTTATGGCTACACCTTC
TRBV10-3	TRBJ1-4	NA	NA	CAISETGVANEKLFF	TGTGCCATCAGTGAGACGGGAGTGGCTAATGAAAAACTGTTTTTT
TRBV6-5	TRBJ2-7	TRBD1	NA	CASRQTGTAYEQYF	TGTGCCAGCCGACAGACCGGGACAGCCTACGAGCAGTACTTC
TRBV5-3	TRBJ1-5	NA	few	CARSFVARDNQPQHF	TGTGCCAGAAGCTTCGTCGCCAGGGACAATCAGCCCCAGCATTTT
TRBV19	TRBJ1-2	NA	few	CASSIESGARGYTF	TGTGCCAGTAGTATAGAGTCCGGGGCTCGTGGCTACACCTTC
TRBV28	TRBJ2-7	NA	few	CASADLIRLVEQYF	TGTGCCAGCGCCGATCTAATAAGACTAGTCGAGCAGTACTTC
TRBV29-1	TRBJ1-1	NA	NA	CSVDGRGGFTEAFF	TGCAGCGTTGACGGTAGGGGGGGCTTCACTGAAGCTTTCTTT
TRBV9	TRBJ2-5	TRBD2	NA	CASSVGPSGSETQYF	TGTGCCAGCAGCGTAGGTCCTAGCGGGTCGGAGACCCAGTACTTC
TRBV6-1	TRBJ1-4	NA	once	CASSDQPLGSNEKLFF	TGTGCCAGCAGTGATCAGCCCCTAGGGTCTAATGAAAAACTGTTTTTT
TRBV9	TRBJ2-7	TRBD2	NA	CASSNAGEGYEQYF	TGTGCCAGCAGCAATGCGGGGGAGGGCTACGAGCAGTACTTC
TRBV7-6	TRBJ2-3	TRBD1	NA	CASSLVQGASTDTQYF	TGTGCCAGCAGCTTAGTTCAGGGGGCAAGCACAGATACGCAGTATTTT
TRBV24-1	TRBJ1-2	NA	NA	CATSDTTRNYGYTF	TGTGCCACCAGTGATACCACACGAAACTATGGCTACACCTTC
TRBV28	TRBJ1-5	NA	NA	CASSLFEGSYQPQHF	TGTGCCAGCAGTTTATTCGAGGGGAGTTATCAGCCCCAGCATTTT
TRBV19	TRBJ1-1	NA	NA	CASRTGRTEAFF	TGTGCCAGTAGAACAGGGAGGACTGAAGCTTTCTTT
TRBV9	TRBJ1-4	NA	NA	CASSVASGGDEKLFF	TGTGCCAGCAGCGTAGCCTCGGGGGGCGATGAAAAACTGTTTTTT
TRBV11-2	TRBJ2-3	NA	NA	CASSLGGSGLTDTQYF	TGTGCCAGCAGCTTAGGGGGGTCAGGGTTGACAGATACGCAGTATTTT